This entry features one TCR beta chain sequence. TCRdb called the PCR reads again in MiXCR, with one record for every CDR3 protein. This table holds approximately 9,600 distinct CDR3 sequences, about a third found once. This sample was taken from a study of regulatory and conventional T cells in breast cancer. The J segment lost 6 bases and the V segment lost 3 bases, leaving 14 bases of the junction unmatched. The germline V gene encodes CDR1 SGHRS and CDR2 YFSETQ. CDR3 length: 17 amino acids. J is TRBJ2-7 and V is TRBV5-1, with 11 bases matching TRBD1. Specimen: conventional T cells from blood. This TCR was recovered from a male donor in good health. The CDR3: CASSSEPGQGVWREQYF. CDR3 nucleotides: TGCGCCAGCAGCTCGGAACCGGGACAGGGGGTCTGGCGCGAGCAGTACTTC.